This TCR beta chain stems from a study of human T cells and chemical hapten exposure. The time point was: pre-sensitization, week 0. This sample's treatment: therapeutic diphenylcyclopropenone sensitization with weekly scalp DPC. The CDR3 is 19 amino acids. V was clipped by 0 bases and J by 3 bases, with 22 bases between them. CDR1 and CDR2 (germline): SGHTA, FQGNSA. This clonotype was recorded a few times. TCRdb passed the RACE reads through MiXCR, listing each CDR3 protein once. The table shows 85,000 to 100,000 distinct CDR3 sequences, with more than 10% occurring only once. This clonotype was sampled from a woman aged 55 to 70 with alopecia areata. Some clones in this sample may be carry-over from other donors' samples. Sample: whole blood, taken in connection with sensitization to the hapten diphenylcyclopropenone (DPC). The chain couples TRBV7-2 to TRBJ2-3; a weak D match, TRBD1 (6 bases). Written as DNA, the CDR3 is TGTGCCAGCAGCTTAGCCCCTCTAATTTTGGGGGCAATGACAGATACGCAGTATTTT. Its translation is CASSLAPLILGAMTDTQYF.